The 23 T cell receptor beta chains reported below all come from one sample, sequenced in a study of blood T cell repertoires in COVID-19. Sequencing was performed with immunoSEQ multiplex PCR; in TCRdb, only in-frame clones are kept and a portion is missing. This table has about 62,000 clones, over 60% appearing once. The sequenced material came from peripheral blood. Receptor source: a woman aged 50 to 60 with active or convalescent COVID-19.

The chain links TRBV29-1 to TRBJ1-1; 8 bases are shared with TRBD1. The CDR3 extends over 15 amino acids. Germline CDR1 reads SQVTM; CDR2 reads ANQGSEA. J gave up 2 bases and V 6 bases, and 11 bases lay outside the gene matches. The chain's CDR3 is CSVTRTGRTNTEAFF. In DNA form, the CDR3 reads TGCAGCGTCACGAGGACAGGGCGAACTAACACTGAAGCTTTCTTT.

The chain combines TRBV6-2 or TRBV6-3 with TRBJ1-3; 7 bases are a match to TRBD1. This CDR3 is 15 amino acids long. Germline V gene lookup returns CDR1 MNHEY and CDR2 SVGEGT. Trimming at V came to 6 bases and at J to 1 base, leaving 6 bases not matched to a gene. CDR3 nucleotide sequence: TGTGCCAGCAGCTCGACAGGGCGATCTGGAAACACCATATATTTT. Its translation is CASSSTGRSGNTIYF.

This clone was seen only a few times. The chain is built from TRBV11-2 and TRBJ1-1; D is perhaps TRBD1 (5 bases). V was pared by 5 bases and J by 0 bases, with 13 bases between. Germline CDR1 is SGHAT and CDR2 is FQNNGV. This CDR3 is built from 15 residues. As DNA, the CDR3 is TGTGCCAGCAGCACTGGGGCGGGGGTGAACACTGAAGCTTTCTTT. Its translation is CASSTGAGVNTEAFF. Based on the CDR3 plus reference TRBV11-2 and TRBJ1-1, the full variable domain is EAGVAQSPRYKIIEKRQSVAFWCNPISGHATLYWYQQILGQGPKLLIQFQNNGVVDDSQLPKDRFSAERLKGVDSTLKIQPAKLEDSAVYLCASSTGAGVNTEAFFGQGTRLTVV.

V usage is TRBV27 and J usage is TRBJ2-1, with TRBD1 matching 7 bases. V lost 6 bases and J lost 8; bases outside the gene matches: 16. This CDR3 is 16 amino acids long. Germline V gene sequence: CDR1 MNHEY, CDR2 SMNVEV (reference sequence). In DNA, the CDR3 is TGTGCCAGCAGCTTCGCCGGGACAGCCAGGGGAGATGAGCAGTTCTTC. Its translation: CASSFAGTARGDEQFF.

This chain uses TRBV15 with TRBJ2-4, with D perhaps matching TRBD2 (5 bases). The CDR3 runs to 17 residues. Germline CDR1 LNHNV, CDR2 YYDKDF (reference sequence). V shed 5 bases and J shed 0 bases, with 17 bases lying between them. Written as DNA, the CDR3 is TGTGCCACCAGCCGAAGAGGGAGCCTAGGAGCCAAAAACATTCAGTACTTC. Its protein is CATSRRGSLGAKNIQYF.

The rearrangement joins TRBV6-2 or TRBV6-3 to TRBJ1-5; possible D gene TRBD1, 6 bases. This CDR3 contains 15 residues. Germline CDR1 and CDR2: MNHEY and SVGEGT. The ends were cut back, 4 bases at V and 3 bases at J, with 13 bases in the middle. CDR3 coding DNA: TGTGCCAGCAGTTCAGAGGGGGAGAACAATCAGCCCCAGCATTTT. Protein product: CASSSEGENNQPQHF.

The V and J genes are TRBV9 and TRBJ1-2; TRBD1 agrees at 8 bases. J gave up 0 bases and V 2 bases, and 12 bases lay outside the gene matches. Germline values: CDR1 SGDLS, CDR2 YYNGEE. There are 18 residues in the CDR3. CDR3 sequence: CASSVRPGQDDSNYGYTF. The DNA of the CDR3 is TGTGCCAGCAGCGTCAGACCGGGACAGGACGACTCTAACTATGGCTACACCTTC. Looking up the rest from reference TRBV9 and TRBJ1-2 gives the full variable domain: DSGVTQTPKHLITATGQRVTLRCSPRSGDLSVYWYQQSLDQGLQFLIQYYNGEERAKGNILERFSAQQFPDLHSELNLSSLELGDSALYFCASSVRPGQDDSNYGYTFGSGTRLTVV.

CDR3 amino acids: CATSRERGTQNTEAFF. The CDR3, as DNA: TGTGCCACCAGCAGAGAACGAGGGACTCAGAACACTGAAGCTTTCTTT. The chain has TRBV15 and TRBJ1-1; D is possibly TRBD1 (5 bases). This CDR3 is 16 amino acids long. The germline V and J ends were trimmed by 0 bases and 1 base, with 12 bases remaining between them. The germline V gene encodes CDR1 LNHNV and CDR2 YYDKDF (reference sequence).

The CDR3 sequence: CSALTGGYGYTF. The CDR3 DNA is TGCAGCGCTCTGACAGGTGGTTATGGCTACACCTTC. The V call is TRBV29-1, the J call TRBJ1-2, with a possible D match to TRBD1 (6 bases). Trimming shortened V by 7 bases and J by 5 bases, and 14 bases separated the two germline ends. Germline loops: CDR1 SQVTM, CDR2 ANQGSEA. The CDR3 spans 12 residues.

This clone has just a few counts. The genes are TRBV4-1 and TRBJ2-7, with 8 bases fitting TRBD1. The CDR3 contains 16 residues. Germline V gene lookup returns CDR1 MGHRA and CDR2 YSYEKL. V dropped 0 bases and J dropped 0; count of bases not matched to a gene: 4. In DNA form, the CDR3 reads TGCGCCAGCAGCCAAGATAGGGGACAGGCCTCCTACGAGCAGTACTTC. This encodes CASSQDRGQASYEQYF.

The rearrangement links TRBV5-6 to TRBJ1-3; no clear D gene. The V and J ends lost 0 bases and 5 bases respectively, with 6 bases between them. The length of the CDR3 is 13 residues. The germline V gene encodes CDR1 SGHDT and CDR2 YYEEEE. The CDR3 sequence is CASSLDTRNTIYF. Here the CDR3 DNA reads TGTGCCAGCAGCTTGGACACCCGAAACACCATATATTTT.

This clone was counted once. CDR3 bases: TGTGCCAGCAGCTTAGTGGCGACAGGGACAACAGATACGCAGTATTTT. This translates into CASSLVATGTTDTQYF. The V and J genes are TRBV7-2 and TRBJ2-3; 7 bases are shared with TRBD1. CDR3 length equals 16 residues. Losses at the gene ends were 1 base for V and 3 bases for J; bases not matched to a gene: 7. Germline CDR1 and CDR2: SGHTA and FQGNSA.

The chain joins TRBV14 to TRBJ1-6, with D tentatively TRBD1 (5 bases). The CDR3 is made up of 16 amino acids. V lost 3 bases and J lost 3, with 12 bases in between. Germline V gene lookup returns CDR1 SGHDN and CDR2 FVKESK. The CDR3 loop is CASSQQGFDYNSPLHF. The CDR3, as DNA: TGTGCCAGCAGCCAGCAGGGCTTCGACTATAATTCACCCCTCCACTTT.

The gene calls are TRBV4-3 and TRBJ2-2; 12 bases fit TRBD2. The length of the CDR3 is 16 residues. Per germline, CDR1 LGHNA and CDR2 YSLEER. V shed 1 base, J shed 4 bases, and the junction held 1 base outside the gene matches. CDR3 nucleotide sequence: TGCGCCAGCAGCCAAGTACTAGCGGGAGGCACCGGGGAGCTGTTTTTT. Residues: CASSQVLAGGTGELFF.

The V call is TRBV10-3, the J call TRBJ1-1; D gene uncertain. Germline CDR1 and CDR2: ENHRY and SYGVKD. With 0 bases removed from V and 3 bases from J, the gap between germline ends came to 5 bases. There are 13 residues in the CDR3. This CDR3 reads CAISESSDTEAFF. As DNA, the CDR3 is TGTGCCATCAGTGAGTCCTCGGACACTGAAGCTTTCTTT.

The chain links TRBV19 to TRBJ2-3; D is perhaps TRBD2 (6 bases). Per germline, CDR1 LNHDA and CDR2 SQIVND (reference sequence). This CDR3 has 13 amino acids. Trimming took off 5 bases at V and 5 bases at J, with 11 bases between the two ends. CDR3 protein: CASSPGTEDTQYF. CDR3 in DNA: TGTGCCAGTAGTCCCGGGACTGAAGATACGCAGTATTTT.

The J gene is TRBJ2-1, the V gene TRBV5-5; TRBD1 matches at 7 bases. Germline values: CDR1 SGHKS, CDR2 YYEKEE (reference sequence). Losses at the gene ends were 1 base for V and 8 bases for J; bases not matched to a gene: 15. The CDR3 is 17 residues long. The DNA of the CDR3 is TGTGCCAGCAGCTTGTTTTCCTTGGGACAGATTCCCGATGAGCAGTTCTTC. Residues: CASSLFSLGQIPDEQFF.

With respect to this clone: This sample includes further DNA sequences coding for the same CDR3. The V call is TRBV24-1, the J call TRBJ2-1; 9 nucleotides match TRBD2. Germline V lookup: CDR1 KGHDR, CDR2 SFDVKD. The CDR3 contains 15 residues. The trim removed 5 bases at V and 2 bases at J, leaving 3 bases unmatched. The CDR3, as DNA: TGTGCCACCAGTGGTGGCGGGAGGGCCTACAATGAGCAGTTCTTC. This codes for CATSGGGRAYNEQFF.

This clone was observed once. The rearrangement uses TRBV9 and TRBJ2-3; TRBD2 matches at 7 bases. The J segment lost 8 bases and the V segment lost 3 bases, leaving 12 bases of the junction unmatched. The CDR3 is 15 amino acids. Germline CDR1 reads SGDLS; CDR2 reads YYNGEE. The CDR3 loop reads CASSEAGLKHGTQYF. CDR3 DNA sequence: TGTGCCAGCAGCGAAGCGGGACTCAAGCATGGTACGCAGTATTTT.

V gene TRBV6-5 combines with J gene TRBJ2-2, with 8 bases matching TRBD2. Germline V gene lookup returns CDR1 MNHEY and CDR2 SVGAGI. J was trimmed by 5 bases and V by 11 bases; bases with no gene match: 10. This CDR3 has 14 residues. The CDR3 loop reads CAGLEGGGTGELFF. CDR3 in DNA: TGTGCCGGGCTCGAGGGCGGGGGGACCGGGGAGCTGTTTTTT.

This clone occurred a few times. The chain's CDR3 is CASSPGQENSPLHF. Here the CDR3 DNA reads TGTGCCAGCAGCCCTGGACAGGAGAATTCACCCCTCCACTTT. The chain uses TRBV6-2 or TRBV6-3 and TRBJ1-6; the match to TRBD1 covers 7 bases. The CDR3 totals 14 residues. CDR1 MNHEY and CDR2 SVGEGT come from the germline V gene. V lost 6 bases and J lost 7; bases outside the gene matches: 6.

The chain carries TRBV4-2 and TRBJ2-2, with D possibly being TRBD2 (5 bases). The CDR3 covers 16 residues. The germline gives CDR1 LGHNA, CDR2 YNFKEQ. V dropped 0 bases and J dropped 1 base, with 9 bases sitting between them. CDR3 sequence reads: CASSQDRSGNTGELFF. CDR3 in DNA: TGTGCCAGCAGCCAAGATCGAAGCGGGAACACCGGGGAGCTGTTTTTT.

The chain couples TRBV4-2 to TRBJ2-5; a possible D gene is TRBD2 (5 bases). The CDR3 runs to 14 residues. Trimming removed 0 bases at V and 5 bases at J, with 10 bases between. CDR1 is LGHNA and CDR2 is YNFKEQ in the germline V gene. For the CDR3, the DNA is TGTGCCAGCAGCCAAGATCGGGATCAGGAGACCCAGTACTTC. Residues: CASSQDRDQETQYF.